Following are 26 T cell receptor beta chains from one sample sequenced in a study of T-cell reconstitution after alpha-beta-depleted transplantation in children. Preparation of the TCRbeta library involved a method that used unique molecular identifiers. In TCRdb, the PCR reads were re-called with MiXCR into one record per CDR3 protein. Of nearly 250,000 distinct CDR3 sequences in the sample, under 9.5% were seen once. Sequenced here: PBMCs, mostly from graft donor cells, sampled 180 days after TCRalphabeta/CD19-depleted stem cell transplant. Receptors were obtained from a male patient between 5 and 17 years old who had a stem cell transplant for acute lymphoblastic leukemia, so the T cells may come from the graft donor.

This clonotype was detected only once. The chain carries TRBV28 and TRBJ1-6; D unclear. Germline CDR1 reads MDHEN; CDR2 reads SYDVKM. V lost 6 bases and J 9 bases, leaving 21 bases between the germline ends. The CDR3 consists of 16 residues. In DNA, the CDR3 is TGTGCCAGCAGCCTACCCCCGATAGGGCCTAGTTCACCCCTCCACTTT. Encoded protein: CASSLPPIGPSSPLHF. Drawing the rest from reference TRBV28 and TRBJ1-6, the complete variable domain is DVKVTQSSRYLVKRTGEKVFLECVQDMDHENMFWYRQDPGLGLRLIYFSYDVKMKEKGDIPEGYSVSREKKERFSLILESASTNQTSMYLCASSLPPIGPSSPLHFGNGTRLTVT.

This clonotype was seen ten or more times. The chain uses TRBV5-1 and TRBJ2-7, with TRBD1 matching over 9 bases. CDR1 and CDR2 (germline): SGHRS, YFSETQ. Germline trimming cut 4 bases from V and 0 bases from J; bases unmatched to any gene: 8. The CDR3 has 16 residues. In DNA, the CDR3 is TGCGCCAGCAGCCTACCGACAGGGGGTCGCTCCTACGAGCAGTACTTC. This encodes CASSLPTGGRSYEQYF. The full variable domain, in which reference TRBV5-1 and TRBJ2-7 provide the parts outside the CDR3, is KAGVTQTPRYLIKTRGQQVTLSCSPISGHRSVSWYQQTPGQGLQFLFEYFSETQRNKGNFPGRFSGRQFSNSRSEMNVSTLELGDSALYLCASSLPTGGRSYEQYFGPGTRLTVT.

This clonotype came up many times. The chain employs TRBV4-2 and TRBJ2-3, with TRBD2 identical over 10 bases. CDR1 LGHNA and CDR2 YNFKEQ come from the germline V gene. The length of the CDR3 is 16 residues. With V trimmed by 5 bases and J by 5 bases, 10 bases remained unmatched. CDR3 in DNA: TGTGCCAGCAGCTCCCTCGAGCGGGGGGGAGGAGATACGCAGTATTTT. It is translated as CASSSLERGGGDTQYF.

The rearrangement links TRBV27 to TRBJ1-6; 8 nucleotides agree with TRBD1. Germline-derived CDR1 and CDR2 are MNHEY and SMNVEV (reference sequence). The CDR3 loop spans 15 amino acids. V was pared by 1 base and J by 7 bases, with 3 bases of the junction left unmatched. In nucleotides, the CDR3 is TGTGCCAGCAGTTTATACCGGGACAGGAATTCACCCCTCCACTTT. This codes for CASSLYRDRNSPLHF.

At least ten counts were recorded for this clonotype. The chain has TRBV25-1 and TRBJ2-5, with a weak D call TRBD2 (5 bases). The CDR3 totals 17 residues. V lost 4 bases and J lost 1, with 19 bases in between. CDR1 is MGHDK and CDR2 is SYGVNS in the germline V gene. Here the CDR3 DNA reads TGTGCCAGCAGTGCCTCTATAGAGGGAAGAAGCCAAGAGACCCAGTACTTC. It codes for CASSASIEGRSQETQYF.

V is TRBV19 and J is TRBJ2-6, with a tentative D call TRBD1 (5 bases). Germline assignment: CDR1 LNHDA and CDR2 SQIVND (reference sequence). The CDR3 is 15 residues long. With 3 bases removed from V and 2 bases from J, the gap between germline ends came to 8 bases. This CDR3 is CASSIRATGANVLTF. Written as DNA, the CDR3 is TGTGCCAGTAGTATCAGGGCTACTGGGGCCAACGTCCTGACTTTC.

This clonotype appeared many times. This chain links TRBV3-1 with TRBJ2-7, with 7 bases aligning to TRBD2. V lost 5 bases and J lost 1; bases outside the gene matches: 8. CDR3 length equals 15 residues. Germline lookup yields CDR1 LGHDT and CDR2 YNNKEL (reference sequence). The CDR3 here is CASSYLGGSSYEQYF. CDR3 nucleotide sequence: TGTGCCAGCAGCTACCTGGGAGGGTCTTCCTACGAGCAGTACTTC.

Of note for this clonotype: Given the absence of the conserved phenylalanine or tryptophan at the CDR3 end, a read error is likely. V usage is TRBV3-1 and J usage is TRBJ1-5, with D tentatively TRBD1 (6 bases). Trimming left V 0 bases short and J 2 bases short, with 8 bases between. Germline loops: CDR1 LGHDT, CDR2 YNNKEL (reference sequence). The length of the CDR3 is 15 residues. The CDR3, as DNA: TGTGCCAGCAGCCAAGAGGGGGGCGGCAATCAGCCCCAGCATATT. Translation gives CASSQEGGGNQPQHI.

This clonotype was seen many times. The chain uses TRBV11-2 and TRBJ1-5, with D uncertain. CDR3 length: 16 amino acids. The V gene's germline CDR1 is SGHAT and CDR2 FQNNGV. V was clipped by 1 base and J by 5 bases, with 15 bases between them. CDR3 amino acids: CASSLGSVGHHQPQHF. The CDR3 coding sequence is TGTGCCAGCAGCTTAGGGAGTGTTGGGCACCATCAGCCCCAGCATTTT.

A word on this clonotype: Since a much larger clone is just one base distant, this may be a read error. The rearrangement joins TRBV28 to TRBJ1-2; 11 nucleotides match TRBD1. The CDR3 is 14 residues long. CDR1 and CDR2 (germline): MDHEN, SYDVKM. CDR3 residues: CANSLGQGGYGYTF. The CDR3 coding sequence is TGTGCCAACAGTTTGGGACAGGGGGGCTATGGCTACACCTTC.

Comments on this clonotype: This may stem from a read error, because a much larger clone lies one nucleotide away. V usage is TRBV9 and J usage is TRBJ1-1, with D possibly matching TRBD1 (6 bases). Germline V CDR1 and CDR2: SGDLS, YYNGEE. This CDR3 contains 16 residues. Between the trimmed V and J ends, which lost 0 bases and 2 bases, there was a span of 14 bases. CDR3 nucleotides: TGTGCCAGCAGCGTAGAGGGGGGCGCGGATAACACTGAAGCTTTCTTT. Translation gives CASSVEGGADNTEAFF.

There are many counts of this clonotype. The rearrangement joins TRBV6-1 to TRBJ2-5; maybe TRBD1 (6 bases). The V and J ends lost 7 bases and 2 bases respectively, with 14 bases between them. Germline CDR1 is MNHNS and CDR2 is SASEGT. The CDR3 extends over 14 amino acids. DNA for the CDR3: TGTGCCAGCACATACAGGGCCGTTCAAGAGACCCAGTACTTC. It encodes CASTYRAVQETQYF.

In its sample, this clonotype was seen many times. V and J are TRBV4-1 and TRBJ2-7; 7 nucleotides match TRBD1. This CDR3 region has 14 residues. Per germline, CDR1 MGHRA and CDR2 YSYEKL. The J segment lost 3 bases and the V segment lost 4 bases, leaving 6 bases of the junction unmatched. The DNA for the CDR3 is TGCGCCAGCAGCCGTCAAACAGGGGACTACGAGCAGTACTTC. Translating it yields CASSRQTGDYEQYF.

This clonotype has at least ten counts. The chain employs TRBV12-3 or TRBV12-4 and TRBJ1-5, with 7 bases aligning to TRBD1. The CDR3 totals 16 residues. V trimming: 6 bases; J trimming: 1 base; junction bases outside the gene matches: 9. CDR3 coding DNA: TGTGCCAGCAGCCCTCCAGGGGGTAGGAGCAATCAGCCCCAGCATTTT. This gives the protein CASSPPGGRSNQPQHF.

At least ten counts were recorded for this clonotype. The V call is TRBV28, the J call TRBJ1-5, with a possible D match to TRBD1 (5 bases). This CDR3 has 15 residues. CDR1 and CDR2 (germline): MDHEN, SYDVKM. The germline V and J ends were trimmed by 4 bases and 7 bases, with 17 bases remaining between them. The CDR3 DNA reads as TGTGCCAGCAGTTCCCAACAGGCTTTTCGGCAGCCCCAGCATTTT. Amino acid sequence: CASSSQQAFRQPQHF. The entire variable domain, with the rest obtained from reference TRBV28 and TRBJ1-5, is as follows: DVKVTQSSRYLVKRTGEKVFLECVQDMDHENMFWYRQDPGLGLRLIYFSYDVKMKEKGDIPEGYSVSREKKERFSLILESASTNQTSMYLCASSSQQAFRQPQHFGDGTRLSIL.

This clonotype was detected many times. The chain joins TRBV6-1 to TRBJ1-4; the match to TRBD1 covers 9 bases. Per germline, CDR1 MNHNS and CDR2 SASEGT. V lost 8 bases, J lost 5 bases, and 6 bases stayed unmatched. The CDR3 runs 14 residues. The CDR3 DNA reads as TGTGCCAGCGGGACAGGGACGTGGAATGAAAAACTGTTTTTT. Protein product: CASGTGTWNEKLFF.

This clonotype was found many times. The chain recombines TRBV7-6 with TRBJ2-3, with 8 nucleotides matching TRBD2. J was trimmed by 3 bases and V by 2 bases; bases with no gene match: 13. CDR1 and CDR2 from the germline V gene are SGHVS and FNYEAQ. The CDR3 has 18 amino acids. The CDR3 DNA follows: TGTGCCAGCAGCTTACGGCTCGGGGGGGTAGAGGCAACAGATACGCAGTATTTT. It yields the protein CASSLRLGGVEATDTQYF.

This clonotype was seen many times. The chain couples TRBV12-3 or TRBV12-4 to TRBJ2-3; the D is unclear. V dropped 2 bases and J dropped 3 bases, with 3 bases sitting between them. The CDR3 loop spans 12 amino acids. This chain's CDR3 is CASSLRTDTQYF. CDR3 in DNA: TGTGCCAGCAGTTTACGGACAGATACGCAGTATTTT.

This clonotype was found many times. The rearrangement links TRBV3-1 to TRBJ1-5; 7 positions match TRBD1. The length of the CDR3 is 14 residues. CDR1 LGHDT and CDR2 YNNKEL come from the germline V gene (reference sequence). V was clipped by 4 bases and J by 4 bases; unmatched bases: 4. DNA of the CDR3: TGTGCCAGCAGCCTCCGGGACAGTAATCAGCCCCAGCATTTT. This sequence encodes CASSLRDSNQPQHF.

This clonotype was recorded at least ten times. The chain carries TRBV11-2 and TRBJ2-4, with 9 positions matching TRBD1. V lost 6 bases to trimming and J lost 1 base; unmatched junction nucleotides: 4. This CDR3 spans 15 amino acids. Germline V CDR1 and CDR2: SGHAT, FQNNGV. In DNA, the CDR3 is TGTGCCAGCAGGGACAGGGGAACGGCCAAAAACATTCAGTACTTC. This gives the protein CASRDRGTAKNIQYF. Full variable domain (remainder filled in from reference TRBV11-2 and TRBJ2-4): EAGVAQSPRYKIIEKRQSVAFWCNPISGHATLYWYQQILGQGPKLLIQFQNNGVVDDSQLPKDRFSAERLKGVDSTLKIQPAKLEDSAVYLCASRDRGTAKNIQYFGAGTRLSVL.

This clonotype has ten or more counts. The rearrangement links TRBV9 to TRBJ2-7; 7 positions match TRBD2. Unmatched junction bases numbered 12, after V lost 0 bases and J lost 0 bases. Germline V gene data show CDR1 as SGDLS and CDR2 as YYNGEE. The CDR3 sequence is 18 residues long. The CDR3, as DNA: TGTGCCAGCAGCGTAGAGGGTGGCGGGAGTTCCTCCTCCTACGAGCAGTACTTC. The encoded protein is CASSVEGGGSSSSYEQYF.

This clonotype was detected many times. This chain uses TRBV2 with TRBJ1-6, with D unresolved. The germline V and J ends were trimmed by 6 bases and 9 bases, with 3 bases remaining between them. The CDR3 sequence is 10 residues long. Per the germline V gene, CDR1 is SNHLY and CDR2 is FYNNEI. The CDR3 is CASRGSPLHF. The CDR3 nucleotides read TGTGCCAGCAGGGGTTCACCCCTCCACTTT.

This clonotype was seen repeatedly, ten times or more. The V and J genes are TRBV20-1 and TRBJ1-5; D may be TRBD1 (5 bases). V was pared by 3 bases and J by 4 bases, with 10 bases between. The length of the CDR3 is 13 residues. Germline CDR1 and CDR2: DFQATT and SNEGSKA (reference sequence). This chain's CDR3 is CSARVGTNQPQHF. In DNA form, the CDR3 reads TGCAGTGCTAGGGTCGGGACTAATCAGCCCCAGCATTTT.

The J gene is TRBJ2-5, the V gene TRBV2, with 11 bases aligning to TRBD2. The V gene's germline CDR1 is SNHLY and CDR2 FYNNEI. The trim removed 4 bases at V and 1 base at J, leaving 8 bases unmatched. This CDR3 contains 17 residues. The CDR3 sequence: CASSVSRLAGIQETQYF. As DNA, the CDR3 is TGTGCCAGCAGTGTCTCTAGACTAGCGGGGATCCAAGAGACCCAGTACTTC.

Concerning this clonotype itself: This may be a read error, as it is one base from a much larger clone. The rearrangement joins TRBV10-2 to TRBJ2-1; 9 bases fit TRBD1. The CDR3 extends over 14 amino acids. Looked up from germline, CDR1 is WSHSY and CDR2 is SAAADI. V lost 8 bases and J lost 6; bases outside the gene matches: 8. CDR3 sequence reads: CASRPGTGSNEQFF. The DNA for the CDR3 is TGCGCCAGCCGTCCCGGGACAGGGAGCAATGAGCAGTTCTTC.

About this clonotype itself: This sequence may be a read error, since a much larger clone differs from it by one base. In nucleotides, the CDR3 is TGCAGCTTCATACTACCGCTTCATGAGACCCAGTACTTC. It specifies CSFILPLHETQYF. The chain recombines TRBV20-1 with TRBJ2-5; D ambiguous. The CDR3 sequence is 13 residues long. From germline, CDR1 is DFQATT and CDR2 SNEGSKA (reference sequence).